This T cell receptor beta chain was observed in a study of T cell clusters in autoimmune cytopenias. Whole-study findings and limits: TRB repertoire shifts in secondary cytopenia and chronic lymphocytic leukemia mostly reflected lymphoma, not autoimmunity.

TRB was amplified by touch-down multiplex PCR, primer pools A and B combined. TCRdb re-called the multiplex PCR reads; one entry per CDR3 protein, DNA not given. There are 7,800 or so distinct CDR3 sequences in the sample, with approximately 4.7% held by the top ten. TRB amplification used approximately 250 ng of peripheral blood genomic DNA. Frequency places this clonotype as medium-sized (0.01 to 0.1%). As yet, its antigen is unknown. CDR1 is SEHNR, CDR2 FQNEAQ, per germline (reference sequence). The CDR3 has 15 residues. The chain employs TRBV7-9 and TRBJ2-7; TCRdb selects TRBD1, and the lack of DNA leaves this call unchecked. The sample was peripheral blood. The receptor was isolated from a human donor with an autoimmune cytopenia or autoimmune hepatitis (not recorded which). The CDR3: CASSFGQGIFYEQYF. Variable domain in full (rest from reference TRBV7-9 and TRBJ2-7): DTGVSQNPRHKITKRGQNVTFRCDPISEHNRLYWYRQTLGQGPEFLTYFQNEAQLEKSRLLSDRFSAERPKGSFSTLEIQRTEQGDSAMYLCASSFGQGIFYEQYFGPGTRLTVT.